This T cell receptor beta chain was captured by sequencing in a study of T cells after yellow fever vaccination. General observations from the study: In post-booster samples, most primary-vaccination clones reappeared (about 97% CD4, about 90% CD8). Weaker overall was a secondary response that nonetheless peaked faster, on day 5 versus 15. Abundant clonotypes from the bulk population could contaminate FACS-sorted repertoires.

The study made its TCR cDNA through 5'RACE template switching. That step introduced a universal primer site along with UMIs. MiXCR was run by TCRdb on the 5' RACE reads, yielding one entry per CDR3 protein. The table shows about 230,000 distinct CDR3 sequences, with 5.5% to 8.5% occurring only once. In its sample, this clonotype was seen a few times. Antigen specificity is unknown. The sequence was obtained from a man aged 25 to 40 who received the YFV17D yellow fever vaccine. Sequences were derived from CD4+ T cells sorted from PBMCs, sampled on the day of the yellow fever booster vaccination.

The CDR3 coding sequence is TGTGCCAGCAGCCCAGCCGGGGGCGCCGGGGAGCTGTTTTTT. Protein product: CASSPAGGAGELFF. V usage is TRBV7-3 and J usage is TRBJ2-2, with D perhaps assigned TRBD1 or TRBD2 (6 bases each). V gave up 5 bases and J gave up 6 bases, with 13 bases separating them. Germline CDR1 SGHTA, CDR2 FQGTGA. The CDR3 length is 14 residues.